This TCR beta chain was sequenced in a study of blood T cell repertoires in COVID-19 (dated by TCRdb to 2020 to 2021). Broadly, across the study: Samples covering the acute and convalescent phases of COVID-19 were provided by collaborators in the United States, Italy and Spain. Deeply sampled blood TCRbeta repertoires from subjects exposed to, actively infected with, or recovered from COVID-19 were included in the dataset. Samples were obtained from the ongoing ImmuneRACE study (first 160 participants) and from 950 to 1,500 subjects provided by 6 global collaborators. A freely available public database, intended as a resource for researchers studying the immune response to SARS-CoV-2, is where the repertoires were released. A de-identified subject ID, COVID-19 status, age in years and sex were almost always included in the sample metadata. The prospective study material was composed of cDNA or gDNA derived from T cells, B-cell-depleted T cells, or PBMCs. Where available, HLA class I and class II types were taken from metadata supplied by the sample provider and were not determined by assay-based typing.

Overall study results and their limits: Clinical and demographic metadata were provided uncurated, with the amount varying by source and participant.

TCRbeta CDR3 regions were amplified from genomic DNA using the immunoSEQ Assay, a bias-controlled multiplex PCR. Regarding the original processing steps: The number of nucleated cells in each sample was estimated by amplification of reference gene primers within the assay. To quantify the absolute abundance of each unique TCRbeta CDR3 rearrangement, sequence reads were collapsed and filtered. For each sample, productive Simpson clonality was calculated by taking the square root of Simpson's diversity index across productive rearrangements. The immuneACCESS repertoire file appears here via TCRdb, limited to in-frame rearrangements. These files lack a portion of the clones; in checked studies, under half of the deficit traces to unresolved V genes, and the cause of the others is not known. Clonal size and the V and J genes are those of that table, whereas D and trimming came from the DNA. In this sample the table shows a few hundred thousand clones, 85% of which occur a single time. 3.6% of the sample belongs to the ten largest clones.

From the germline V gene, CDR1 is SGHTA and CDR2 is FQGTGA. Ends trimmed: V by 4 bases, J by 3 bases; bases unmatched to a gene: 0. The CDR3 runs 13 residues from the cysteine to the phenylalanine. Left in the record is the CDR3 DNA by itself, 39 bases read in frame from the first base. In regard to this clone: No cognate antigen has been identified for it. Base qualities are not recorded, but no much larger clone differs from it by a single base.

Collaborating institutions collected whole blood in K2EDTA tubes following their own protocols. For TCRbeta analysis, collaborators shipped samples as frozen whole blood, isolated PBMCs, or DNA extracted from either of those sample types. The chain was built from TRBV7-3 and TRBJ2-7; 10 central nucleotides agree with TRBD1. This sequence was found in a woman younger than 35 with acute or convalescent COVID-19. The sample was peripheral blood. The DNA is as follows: TGTGCCAGCAGCTGGGACAGGGGCTACGAGCAGTACTTC. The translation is CASSWDRGYEQYF.